Listed below are T cell receptor beta chains from one sample, sequenced in a study of CD8+ T cells in alopecia areata. The data were produced by immunoSEQ multiplex PCR, yet TCRdb's version contains in-frame clones alone and is incomplete. The sample holds over 100,000 clones, about half seen once. This specimen consisted of CD4+ T cells sorted from blood, obtained at week 4, from a patient treated with tofacitinib. These receptors all stem from a human donor with alopecia areata. Both conserved end residues are part of each CDR3. Each record gives: V gene, J gene, clone size, D gene, CDR3 protein, CDR3 DNA. A D gene is named only where the DNA matches it firmly. Some rows mark clone size as missing; the rest say once, few, many or name a class of expanded clone.

v_call: TRBV7-9; j_call: TRBJ1-2; clone_size: NA; d_call: NA; cdr3_aa: CASSHDGSYGYTF; cdr3_nt: TGTGCCAGCAGTCACGACGGCTCCTATGGCTACACCTTC
v_call: TRBV23-1; j_call: TRBJ1-2; clone_size: NA; d_call: TRBD1; cdr3_aa: CASSLGGQGRDGYTF; cdr3_nt: TGCGCCAGCAGTCTGGGTGGACAGGGTCGGGATGGCTACACCTTC
v_call: TRBV2; j_call: TRBJ2-1; clone_size: few; d_call: TRBD2; cdr3_aa: CASRGVSLGNEQFF; cdr3_nt: TGTGCCAGCCGGGGGGTCTCCTTGGGCAATGAGCAGTTCTTC
v_call: TRBV30; j_call: TRBJ1-2; clone_size: NA; d_call: NA; cdr3_aa: CAWKSWAYTF; cdr3_nt: TGTGCCTGGAAATCTTGGGCATACACCTTC
v_call: TRBV2; j_call: TRBJ1-5; clone_size: once; d_call: NA; cdr3_aa: CATQPPDSNQPQHF; cdr3_nt: TGTGCCACCCAGCCCCCAGACAGCAATCAGCCCCAGCATTTT
v_call: TRBV5-4; j_call: TRBJ2-3; clone_size: NA; d_call: TRBD1; cdr3_aa: CASSGGTGPQYF; cdr3_nt: TGTGCCAGCAGCGGGGGGACAGGCCCGCAGTATTTT
v_call: TRBV5-1; j_call: TRBJ2-3; clone_size: few; d_call: NA; cdr3_aa: CASSLGARRGTDTQYF; cdr3_nt: TGCGCCAGCAGCTTGGGGGCTCGTCGGGGCACAGATACGCAGTATTTT
v_call: TRBV6-5; j_call: TRBJ2-1; clone_size: NA; d_call: NA; cdr3_aa: CASRASSYNEQFF; cdr3_nt: TGTGCCAGTAGAGCGAGCTCCTACAATGAGCAGTTCTTC
v_call: TRBV29-1; j_call: TRBJ2-7; clone_size: NA; d_call: NA; cdr3_aa: CSVFTGTHTIYEQYF; cdr3_nt: TGCAGCGTTTTTACCGGGACTCATACAATCTACGAGCAGTACTTC
v_call: TRBV29-1; j_call: TRBJ1-5; clone_size: few; d_call: NA; cdr3_aa: CSVGNGNNQPQHF; cdr3_nt: TGCAGCGTTGGGAACGGCAACAATCAGCCCCAGCATTTT
v_call: TRBV7-6; j_call: TRBJ1-2; clone_size: NA; d_call: TRBD1; cdr3_aa: CASSQRQGKNYGYTF; cdr3_nt: TGTGCCAGCAGCCAGAGACAGGGGAAGAACTATGGCTACACCTTC
v_call: TRBV5-1; j_call: TRBJ1-2; clone_size: NA; d_call: NA; cdr3_aa: CASSLRGDGGYYGYTF; cdr3_nt: TGCGCCAGCAGCTTGAGAGGGGACGGAGGGTACTATGGCTACACCTTC
v_call: TRBV7-2; j_call: TRBJ2-7; clone_size: few; d_call: TRBD2; cdr3_aa: CASSPLLGEGREQYF; cdr3_nt: TGTGCCAGCAGCCCACTTCTCGGGGAGGGCCGCGAGCAGTACTTC
v_call: TRBV30; j_call: TRBJ1-2; clone_size: NA; d_call: NA; cdr3_aa: CAWSVDRGGYTF; cdr3_nt: TGTGCCTGGAGTGTGGACCGGGGAGGCTACACCTTC
v_call: TRBV5-1; j_call: TRBJ2-1; clone_size: NA; d_call: NA; cdr3_aa: CASSLGTNEQFF; cdr3_nt: TGCGCCAGCAGCTTGGGGACGAATGAGCAGTTCTTC
v_call: TRBV30; j_call: TRBJ1-5; clone_size: once; d_call: NA; cdr3_aa: CAWRGQVGQPQHF; cdr3_nt: TGTGCCTGGAGGGGGCAGGTCGGTCAGCCCCAGCATTTT
v_call: TRBV29-1; j_call: TRBJ1-3; clone_size: NA; d_call: NA; cdr3_aa: CSVVGGSGNTIYF; cdr3_nt: TGCAGCGTTGTCGGGGGTAGTGGAAACACCATATATTTT
v_call: TRBV7-9; j_call: TRBJ2-5; clone_size: NA; d_call: TRBD2; cdr3_aa: CASSYSGRGQETQYF; cdr3_nt: TGTGCCAGCAGCTATAGCGGGAGAGGGCAAGAGACCCAGTACTTC
v_call: TRBV13; j_call: TRBJ2-1; clone_size: few; d_call: TRBD2; cdr3_aa: CASSLASGGNEQFF; cdr3_nt: TGTGCCAGCAGCTTAGCTAGCGGGGGCAATGAGCAGTTCTTC
v_call: TRBV27; j_call: TRBJ2-1; clone_size: NA; d_call: NA; cdr3_aa: CASYWGNEQFF; cdr3_nt: TGTGCCAGCTACTGGGGGAATGAGCAGTTCTTC
v_call: TRBV7-2; j_call: TRBJ2-1; clone_size: once; d_call: TRBD2; cdr3_aa: CASSYSGGILNEQFF; cdr3_nt: TGTGCCAGCAGCTACAGCGGGGGTATTCTCAATGAGCAGTTCTTC
v_call: TRBV6-6; j_call: TRBJ2-7; clone_size: NA; d_call: NA; cdr3_aa: CASSGGSDEQYF; cdr3_nt: TGTGCCAGCAGTGGAGGGTCGGACGAGCAGTACTTC
v_call: TRBV5-1; j_call: TRBJ2-5; clone_size: NA; d_call: NA; cdr3_aa: CASSLAIGQGEETQYF; cdr3_nt: TGCGCCAGCAGCTTGGCGATAGGACAAGGCGAAGAGACCCAGTACTTC
v_call: TRBV25-1; j_call: TRBJ2-6; clone_size: NA; d_call: NA; cdr3_aa: CASSESGSGANVLTF; cdr3_nt: TGTGCCAGCAGTGAATCCGGCTCTGGGGCCAACGTCCTGACTTTC
v_call: TRBV14; j_call: TRBJ1-1; clone_size: NA; d_call: NA; cdr3_aa: CASSQDRAGPLMNTEAFF; cdr3_nt: TGTGCCAGCAGCCAAGATCGCGCAGGGCCTTTAATGAACACTGAAGCTTTCTTT
v_call: TRBV6-5; j_call: TRBJ2-7; clone_size: NA; d_call: NA; cdr3_aa: CASSYSLQLIYEQYF; cdr3_nt: TGTGCCAGCAGTTACTCGCTCCAGCTTATCTACGAGCAGTACTTC
v_call: TRBV6-1; j_call: TRBJ1-5; clone_size: NA; d_call: TRBD1; cdr3_aa: CASSPDRGSNQPQHF; cdr3_nt: TGTGCCAGCAGTCCTGACAGGGGTAGCAATCAGCCCCAGCATTTT
v_call: TRBV9; j_call: TRBJ1-2; clone_size: NA; d_call: NA; cdr3_aa: CASSVTPQPIYGYTF; cdr3_nt: TGTGCCAGCAGCGTAACTCCACAGCCCATCTATGGCTACACCTTC
v_call: TRBV25-1; j_call: TRBJ1-1; clone_size: once; d_call: NA; cdr3_aa: CASSEFQGNLNTEAFF; cdr3_nt: TGTGCCAGCAGTGAGTTTCAAGGGAATTTGAACACTGAAGCTTTCTTT
v_call: TRBV18; j_call: TRBJ1-5; clone_size: NA; d_call: TRBD1; cdr3_aa: CASSPTNPTGGNQPQHF; cdr3_nt: TGTGCCAGCTCACCCACAAACCCGACAGGGGGGAATCAGCCCCAGCATTTT
v_call: TRBV7-2; j_call: TRBJ1-1; clone_size: NA; d_call: NA; cdr3_aa: CASSSFTDTEAFF; cdr3_nt: TGTGCCAGCAGCTCGTTCACGGACACTGAAGCTTTCTTT
v_call: TRBV13; j_call: TRBJ2-7; clone_size: NA; d_call: NA; cdr3_aa: CASSLDTSYEQYF; cdr3_nt: TGTGCCAGCAGCCTAGACACTTCTTACGAGCAGTACTTC
v_call: TRBV30; j_call: TRBJ1-2; clone_size: NA; d_call: NA; cdr3_aa: CAWSVLGRAYGYTF; cdr3_nt: TGTGCCTGGAGTGTACTTGGGAGGGCCTATGGCTACACCTTC